The clone carrying this TCR beta chain was seen at least ten times. The antigen is undetermined. For repertoire sequencing, the TCR beta CDR3 regions were amplified from RNA transcripts. An initial RT-PCR round employing HTBI primers preceded a second-round multiplex PCR. Each CDR3 protein gets one entry after TCRdb re-called the multiplex PCR reads with MiXCR. This table holds about 220,000 distinct CDR3 sequences, approximately 21% found once. The CDR3 is 16 residues long. Losses at the gene ends were 6 bases for V and 0 bases for J; bases not matched to a gene: 8. CDR1 is MNHNS, CDR2 SASEGT, per germline. This sample was taken from a study of Graves' ophthalmopathy and Graves' hyperthyroidism. The study, taken as a whole, reports: Between ophthalmopathy and stable hyperthyroidism, a 13-signature model drew a separation with 87.88% sensitivity and 70% to 84% specificity.

Sequencing was performed on peripheral blood. V gene TRBV6-1 combines with J gene TRBJ1-5; 7 nucleotides align to TRBD1. This TCR came from a woman in her fifties or sixties with Graves' ophthalmopathy. The CDR3 DNA is TGTGCCAGCAGCCTTCTCAGGGGGGATAGCAATCAGCCCCAGCATTTT. Translating it yields CASSLLRGDSNQPQHF.